This is a list of T cell receptor beta chains from one sample in a study of T cell repertoires in cytomegalovirus infection. MiXCR was run by TCRdb on the reads, yielding one entry per CDR3 protein. The table records 350,000 to 500,000 distinct CDR3 sequences, 30% to 40% of them present only once. Specimen: PBMCs. The receptor source for this set is a human donor in good health (CMV status not recorded). Some clones in this sample may be carry-over from other donors' samples. Each CDR3 is given with its conserved first and last residue. Each record gives: CDR3 DNA, CDR3 protein, D gene, clone size, V gene, J gene. D genes are given only for firm matches. Size is stated for part of the rows, as once, few or many counts, or as a class when the clone is expanded.

DNA: TGTGCCAGCAGTGGGAGGGGGCAGGGTGGGCAAGAGACCCAGTACTTC
CDR3: CASSGRGQGGQETQYF
D: .
size: few
V: TRBV6-1
J: TRBJ2-5

DNA: TGTGCCAGCAGCTTACGGGCCCAGGCTCCTCCGTCCCTCCACTTT
CDR3: CASSLRAQAPPSLHF
D: .
size: many
V: TRBV7-2
J: TRBJ1-6

DNA: TGTGCCAGCAGCCTCCCACCGGGTCCGAATCAGCCCCAGCATTTT
CDR3: CASSLPPGPNQPQHF
D: .
size: few
V: TRBV28
J: TRBJ1-5

DNA: TGTGCCAGCAGTTTGGGGGAGCCCCAGCATTTT
CDR3: CASSLGEPQHF
D: .
size: few
V: TRBV12-3/TRBV12-4
J: TRBJ1-5

DNA: TGTGCCAGCAGTTTCGGGCAGGGGGCACATCAGCCCCAGCATTTT
CDR3: CASSFGQGAHQPQHF
D: TRBD1
size: .
V: TRBV12-3/TRBV12-4
J: TRBJ1-5

DNA: TGTGCCAGTAGTATTGCACAGCCGATAGGCCAGCCCCAGCATTTT
CDR3: CASSIAQPIGQPQHF
D: .
size: few
V: TRBV19
J: TRBJ1-5

DNA: TGTGCCAGCAGCCTTACAATGCGCGGGGAGCTGTTTTTT
CDR3: CASSLTMRGELFF
D: .
size: many
V: TRBV5-6
J: TRBJ2-2

DNA: TGTGCCAGCAGGAAAGGCCTCGACGAGCAGTACTTC
CDR3: CASRKGLDEQYF
D: .
size: .
V: TRBV6-6
J: TRBJ2-7

DNA: TGTGCCAGCTCCACATCCGGGCGGGATTACAATGAGCAGTTCTTC
CDR3: CASSTSGRDYNEQFF
D: .
size: .
V: TRBV6-1
J: TRBJ2-1

DNA: TGTGCCAGCAGTATGATCGGGACAGGTGGAAACATTCAGTACTTC
CDR3: CASSMIGTGGNIQYF
D: TRBD1
size: few
V: TRBV28
J: TRBJ2-4

DNA: TGTGCCAGCAGGTTAACTGGGACAGAAGCTTTCTTT
CDR3: CASRLTGTEAFF
D: .
size: .
V: TRBV2
J: TRBJ1-1

DNA: TGCGCCAGCAGCAAGCAGGGGAACTCTGGGGCCAACGTCCTGACTTTC
CDR3: CASSKQGNSGANVLTF
D: .
size: .
V: TRBV10-2
J: TRBJ2-6

DNA: TGTGTCAGCAGTTGGGGACAGGCGAACACCGGGGAGCTGTTTTTT
CDR3: CVSSWGQANTGELFF
D: TRBD1
size: .
V: TRBV12-3/TRBV12-4
J: TRBJ2-2

DNA: TGTGCCAGCAGCTTATCGAAGGATCAGCCCCAGCATTTT
CDR3: CASSLSKDQPQHF
D: .
size: .
V: TRBV7-6
J: TRBJ1-5

DNA: TGTGCCAGCAGCCGGACGACGGATTCTGTGGGATTCAATGAGCAGTTCTTC
CDR3: CASSRTTDSVGFNEQFF
D: .
size: many
V: TRBV12-3/TRBV12-4
J: TRBJ2-1

DNA: TGCGCCAGCAGTCATCCCTGGGGCGGGGGATTCACGCCCTACGAGCAGTACTTC
CDR3: CASSHPWGGGFTPYEQYF
D: TRBD2
size: .
V: TRBV10-2
J: TRBJ2-7

DNA: TGTGCCAGCAGTCCGGTTTTGTACACTGAAGCTTTCTTT
CDR3: CASSPVLYTEAFF
D: .
size: few
V: TRBV28
J: TRBJ1-1

DNA: TGTGCCATCAGTGAATCCGGGTTCGATAACGCTGAAGCTTTCTTT
CDR3: CAISESGFDNAEAFF
D: .
size: few
V: TRBV10-3
J: TRBJ1-1

DNA: TGTGCCAGCAGCAAAAGGGACAGTTCCTACGAGCAGTACTTC
CDR3: CASSKRDSSYEQYF
D: TRBD1
size: .
V: TRBV7-9
J: TRBJ2-7

DNA: TGTGCCAGCAGCCTGTGGACAGCTAATGAAAAACTGTTTTTT
CDR3: CASSLWTANEKLFF
D: .
size: many
V: TRBV7-9
J: TRBJ1-4

DNA: TGCAGTGCTAGTTACTTACAGGGAAATTCACCCCTCCACTTT
CDR3: CSASYLQGNSPLHF
D: .
size: .
V: TRBV20-1
J: TRBJ1-6

DNA: TGTGCCAGCAGTGATCAAGGCCCGAGCTCCTATAATTCACCCCTCCACTTT
CDR3: CASSDQGPSSYNSPLHF
D: .
size: .
V: TRBV25-1
J: TRBJ1-6

DNA: TGTGCCAGTGGCCAGGAGGGTTCTCTAGCCAAAAACATTCAGTACTTC
CDR3: CASGQEGSLAKNIQYF
D: .
size: many
V: TRBV19
J: TRBJ2-4

DNA: TGTGCCAGCAGCGTAGCGGAGGGATTCGAGCAGTACTTC
CDR3: CASSVAEGFEQYF
D: .
size: .
V: TRBV9
J: TRBJ2-7

DNA: TGTGCCACCAGTGACAGAAACACCGGGGAGCTGTTTTTT
CDR3: CATSDRNTGELFF
D: .
size: .
V: TRBV24-1
J: TRBJ2-2

DNA: TGTGAGGTTACGGAGAACTATGGCTACACCTTC
CDR3: CEVTENYGYTF
D: .
size: .
V: TRBV12-3/TRBV12-4
J: TRBJ1-2

DNA: TGTGCCAGCAGCCAAGACCACTTGAACACCGGGGAGCTGTTTTTT
CDR3: CASSQDHLNTGELFF
D: .
size: many
V: TRBV3-1
J: TRBJ2-2

DNA: TGTGCCAGCAGCCTGGAGACTACGGGCACTGAAGCTTTCTTT
CDR3: CASSLETTGTEAFF
D: .
size: .
V: TRBV6-2/TRBV6-3
J: TRBJ1-1

DNA: TGTGCCAGCACCCCCCTCGGGGGGGACACTGAAGCTTTCTTT
CDR3: CASTPLGGDTEAFF
D: .
size: .
V: TRBV25-1
J: TRBJ1-1

DNA: TGCAGCGTTGAAGATCCAAGCGGGGTGAACACCGTGGAGCTGTTTTTT
CDR3: CSVEDPSGVNTVELFF
D: TRBD2
size: .
V: TRBV29-1
J: TRBJ2-2

DNA: TGTGCCAGCAGCAACCGGGAGGCGGGGGGCCAAGAGACCCAGTACTTC
CDR3: CASSNREAGGQETQYF
D: TRBD2
size: .
V: TRBV11-3
J: TRBJ2-5

DNA: TGCGCCAGCAGCCAAACAGGGTTAGCGGGCAACTATGGCTACACCTTC
CDR3: CASSQTGLAGNYGYTF
D: .
size: .
V: TRBV5-1
J: TRBJ1-2

DNA: TGTGCCAGCAGGCAGGGACTAGAAAACACAGATACGCAGTGTTTT
CDR3: CASRQGLENTDTQCF
D: TRBD2
size: .
V: TRBV6-2/TRBV6-3
J: TRBJ2-3

DNA: TGTGCCAGCAGCCGCAGGGCTTTCCAAGATACCCAGTACTTC
CDR3: CASSRRAFQDTQYF
D: .
size: .
V: TRBV11-1
J: TRBJ2-5

DNA: TGCAGTGCAGCACTTAGCATGAACACTGAAGCTTTCTTT
CDR3: CSAALSMNTEAFF
D: .
size: few
V: TRBV20-1
J: TRBJ1-1